The clone carrying this T cell receptor (beta chain) was seen only a few times. Its antigen is not known. This may come from a read error, since a much larger clone is one base off. Because it lacks the conserved phenylalanine or tryptophan at the end, this CDR3 is likely a read error. The sample belongs to a study of breast tumors, draining lymph nodes, adjacent tissues. The study, taken as a whole, reports: Compared with lymph nodes, tumors were less diverse; compared with nontumor tissue, more.

Each CDR3 protein gets one entry after TCRdb re-called the multiplex PCR reads with MiXCR. The table records 150,000 to 250,000 distinct CDR3 sequences, around 29% of them present only once. The CDR3 sequence is 10 residues long. Germline lookup yields CDR1 DFQATT and CDR2 SNEGSKA (reference sequence). With 6 bases removed from V and 6 bases from J, the gap between germline ends came to 8 bases. The lymph nodes were axillary draining lymph nodes from breast cancer patients. This clonotype originated in a female donor with breast cancer. Some clones in this sample may be carry-over from other donors' samples. Sequenced sample: axillary lymph node tissue. The chain couples TRBV20-1 to TRBJ1-2, with D uncertain. This chain's CDR3 is CSAKMDGYTS. The CDR3 DNA sequence: TGCAGTGCGAAGATGGATGGCTACACCTCC.